This is a list of T cell receptor beta chains from one sample in a study of human T cells and chemical hapten exposure. From the RACE reads, TCRdb called clonotypes with MiXCR, one entry per CDR3 protein. The data hold roughly 88,000 distinct CDR3 sequences, with roughly 8.8% observed a single time. This material consisted of whole blood, taken in connection with sensitization to the hapten diphenylcyclopropenone (DPC). The receptor source for this set is a woman aged 40 to 50 with alopecia areata. Some clones in this sample may be carry-over from other donors' samples. CDR3s include the opening cysteine and the closing phenylalanine or tryptophan. A D gene is named only where the DNA matches it firmly. Expanded clones are given a class, and other clones once, few, many or no size at all.

length: 15; size: few; D: TRBD1; J: TRBJ1-2; V: TRBV29-1; CDR3: CSVVESGQGASGYTF; DNA: TGCAGCGTTGTCGAGTCCGGCCAGGGGGCGAGTGGCTACACCTTC
length: 14; size: -; D: TRBD1; J: TRBJ1-5; V: TRBV12-3/TRBV12-4; CDR3: CASSFNRGNQPQHF; DNA: TGTGCCAGCAGCTTCAACAGGGGTAATCAGCCCCAGCATTTT
length: 15; size: few; D: -; J: TRBJ1-5; V: TRBV4-3; CDR3: CASSQAVKINQPQHF; DNA: TGCGCCAGCAGCCAAGCCGTAAAAATCAATCAGCCCCAGCATTTT
length: 15; size: few; D: TRBD1; J: TRBJ1-2; V: TRBV7-8; CDR3: CASSLGGTGHYGYTF; DNA: TGTGCCAGCAGCTTAGGCGGGACAGGCCACTATGGCTACACCTTC
length: 16; size: few; D: TRBD2; J: TRBJ2-7; V: TRBV12-3/TRBV12-4; CDR3: CASSDRLAGGQREQYF; DNA: TGTGCCAGCAGTGACCGACTAGCGGGGGGGCAAAGAGAGCAGTACTTC
length: 16; size: many; D: -; J: TRBJ2-3; V: TRBV7-3; CDR3: CASSLIGGTSTDTQYF; DNA: TGTGCCAGCAGCTTAATAGGAGGGACAAGCACAGATACGCAGTATTTT
length: 13; size: many; D: -; J: TRBJ1-1; V: TRBV6-5; CDR3: CASADSLNTEAFF; DNA: TGTGCCAGTGCAGACAGCTTGAACACTGAAGCTTTCTTT
length: 13; size: few; D: -; J: TRBJ1-2; V: TRBV5-5; CDR3: CASSELRLYGYTF; DNA: TGTGCCAGCAGCGAACTACGGCTCTATGGCTACACCTTC
length: 13; size: many; D: TRBD2; J: TRBJ2-3; V: TRBV2; CDR3: CASSISGEDTQYF; DNA: TGTGCCAGCAGTATTAGCGGGGAAGATACGCAGTATTTT
length: 15; size: few; D: -; J: TRBJ1-1; V: TRBV24-1; CDR3: CATRGAGELNTEAFF; DNA: TGTGCCACCAGAGGGGCGGGGGAACTGAACACTGAAGCTTTCTTT
length: 14; size: -; D: TRBD1; J: TRBJ1-3; V: TRBV2; CDR3: CASSDPGQRNTIYF; DNA: TGTGCCAGCAGTGATCCGGGACAGAGAAACACCATATATTTT
length: 13; size: many; D: -; J: TRBJ2-1; V: TRBV28; CDR3: CASSGTNYNEQFF; DNA: TGTGCCAGCAGCGGGACAAACTACAATGAGCAGTTCTTC
length: 19; size: many; D: TRBD2; J: TRBJ2-3; V: TRBV7-2; CDR3: CASSPLIGASGGPTNTQYF; DNA: TGTGCCAGCAGCCCCTTGATAGGGGCTAGCGGGGGGCCCACGAATACGCAGTATTTT
length: 14; size: many; D: -; J: TRBJ1-1; V: TRBV28; CDR3: CASRGSPKNTEAFF; DNA: TGTGCCAGCAGGGGGTCACCAAAGAACACTGAAGCTTTCTTT
length: 14; size: few; D: -; J: TRBJ1-4; V: TRBV19; CDR3: CASSVQGYNEKLFF; DNA: TGTGCCAGTAGTGTACAGGGTTATAATGAAAAACTGTTTTTT
length: 14; size: many; D: TRBD2; J: TRBJ2-7; V: TRBV9; CDR3: CASSVAGGPYEQYF; DNA: TGTGCCAGCAGCGTAGCGGGGGGACCTTACGAGCAGTACTTC
length: 15; size: -; D: -; J: TRBJ2-4; V: TRBV7-9; CDR3: CASSPPERAKNIQYF; DNA: TGTGCCAGCAGCCCCCCCGAACGGGCCAAAAACATTCAGTACTTC
length: 18; size: -; D: TRBD2; J: TRBJ2-1; V: TRBV19; CDR3: CASSNRGLAGSSYNEQFF; DNA: TGTGCCAGTAGTAATAGGGGACTAGCGGGGAGTTCCTACAATGAGCAGTTCTTC
length: 20; size: many; D: TRBD1; J: TRBJ1-5; V: TRBV6-2/TRBV6-3; CDR3: CASSYDFGQGATPGLWTQHF; DNA: TGTGCCAGCAGCTACGATTTTGGACAGGGGGCGACACCAGGGTTATGGACCCAGCATTTT
length: 16; size: few; D: TRBD1; J: TRBJ1-5; V: TRBV5-1; CDR3: CASSLMGQGFGQPQHF; DNA: TGCGCCAGCAGCTTAATGGGACAGGGGTTCGGCCAGCCCCAGCATTTT
length: 17; size: -; D: -; J: TRBJ2-4; V: TRBV28; CDR3: CASSFQSRVSAKNIQYF; DNA: TGTGCCAGCAGTTTCCAGAGTAGGGTCTCGGCCAAAAACATTCAGTACTTC
length: 16; size: -; D: TRBD1; J: TRBJ1-2; V: TRBV20-1; CDR3: CSAEPGQGKLGYGYTF; DNA: TGCAGTGCAGAGCCGGGACAGGGGAAACTAGGCTATGGCTACACCTTC
length: 13; size: few; D: -; J: TRBJ2-7; V: TRBV30; CDR3: CAWSGSTGHEQYF; DNA: TGTGCCTGGAGTGGGTCCACGGGTCACGAGCAGTACTTC
length: 13; size: few; D: TRBD1; J: TRBJ2-1; V: TRBV7-2; CDR3: CASSPGQVNEQFF; DNA: TGTGCCAGCAGCCCCGGACAGGTCAATGAGCAGTTCTTC
length: 16; size: few; D: -; J: TRBJ1-6; V: TRBV3-1; CDR3: CASSQLRDSVESPLHF; DNA: TGTGCCAGCAGCCAACTAAGGGACTCCGTCGAATCACCCCTCCACTTT
length: 16; size: -; D: TRBD2; J: TRBJ2-1; V: TRBV6-5; CDR3: CASSLSQAGDYNEQFF; DNA: TGTGCCAGCAGTCTTTCACAAGCGGGGGACTACAATGAGCAGTTCTTC
length: 13; size: few; D: -; J: TRBJ2-1; V: TRBV7-9; CDR3: CASSSRGPEEQFF; DNA: TGTGCCAGCAGCTCGCGGGGCCCTGAGGAGCAGTTCTTC
length: 16; size: many; D: -; J: TRBJ2-3; V: TRBV7-6; CDR3: CASSRGTGSSTDTQYF; DNA: TGTGCCAGCAGCCGAGGTACAGGGTCTAGCACAGATACGCAGTATTTT
length: 12; size: many; D: -; J: TRBJ1-1; V: TRBV28; CDR3: CASSPGNTEAFF; DNA: TGTGCCAGCAGTCCAGGGAACACTGAAGCTTTCTTT
length: 13; size: many; D: TRBD2; J: TRBJ2-7; V: TRBV6-5; CDR3: CASSPTGGYEQYF; DNA: TGTGCCAGCAGTCCCACGGGGGGGTACGAGCAGTACTTC
length: 17; size: many; D: -; J: TRBJ2-1; V: TRBV27; CDR3: CASSKTGPFSSYNEQFF; DNA: TGTGCCAGTTCCAAAACCGGGCCTTTCAGCTCCTACAATGAGCAGTTCTTC
length: 15; size: many; D: -; J: TRBJ1-1; V: TRBV18; CDR3: CASSPLPEVNTEAFF; DNA: TGTGCCAGCTCACCACTTCCCGAGGTCAACACTGAAGCTTTCTTT
length: 15; size: many; D: TRBD1; J: TRBJ1-6; V: TRBV5-1; CDR3: CASSLGTGRNSPLHF; DNA: TGCGCCAGCAGCCTAGGGACAGGGAGGAATTCACCCCTCCACTTT
length: 14; size: few; D: -; J: TRBJ1-1; V: TRBV5-1; CDR3: CASSLRAARAEAFF; DNA: TGCGCCAGCAGCCTGCGGGCGGCGAGGGCTGAAGCTTTCTTT
length: 15; size: -; D: TRBD1; J: TRBJ2-7; V: TRBV20-1; CDR3: CSARRSRTGSYEQYF; DNA: TGCAGTGCTAGACGGTCCAGGACAGGTAGCTACGAGCAGTACTTC
length: 14; size: many; D: TRBD2; J: TRBJ2-1; V: TRBV29-1; CDR3: CSGGRAGEYNEQFF; DNA: TGCAGCGGGGGCAGGGCGGGGGAGTACAATGAGCAGTTCTTC
length: 15; size: -; D: -; J: TRBJ2-7; V: TRBV7-2; CDR3: CASSLFTGAKGEQYF; DNA: TGTGCCAGCAGCTTATTTACGGGGGCCAAAGGAGAGCAGTACTTC
length: 15; size: few; D: -; J: TRBJ1-5; V: TRBV10-3; CDR3: CATKSGVVGNQPQHF; DNA: TGTGCCACCAAGAGCGGGGTCGTGGGCAATCAGCCCCAGCATTTT
length: 17; size: many; D: TRBD2; J: TRBJ2-7; V: TRBV18; CDR3: CASSPSRLAASSYEQYF; DNA: TGTGCCAGCTCACCAAGCAGACTAGCGGCTTCCTCCTACGAGCAGTACTTC